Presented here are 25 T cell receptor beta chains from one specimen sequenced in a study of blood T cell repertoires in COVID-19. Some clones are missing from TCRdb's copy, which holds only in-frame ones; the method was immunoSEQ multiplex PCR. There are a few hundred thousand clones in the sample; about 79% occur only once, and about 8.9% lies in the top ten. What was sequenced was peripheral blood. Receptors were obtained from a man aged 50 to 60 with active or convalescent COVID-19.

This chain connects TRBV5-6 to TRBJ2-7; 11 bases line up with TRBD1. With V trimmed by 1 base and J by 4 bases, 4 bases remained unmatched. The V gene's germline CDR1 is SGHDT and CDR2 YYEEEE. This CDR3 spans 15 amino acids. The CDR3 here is CASSLLGQGAYEQYV. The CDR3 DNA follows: TGTGCCAGCAGCTTGCTCGGACAGGGGGCGTACGAGCAGTACGTC.

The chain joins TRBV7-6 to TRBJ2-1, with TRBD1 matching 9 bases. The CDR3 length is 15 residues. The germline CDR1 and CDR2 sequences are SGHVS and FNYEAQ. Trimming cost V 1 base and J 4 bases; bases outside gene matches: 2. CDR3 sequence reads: CASSLGQGDYNEQFF. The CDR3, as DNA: TGTGCCAGCAGCTTAGGACAGGGGGATTACAATGAGCAGTTCTTC.

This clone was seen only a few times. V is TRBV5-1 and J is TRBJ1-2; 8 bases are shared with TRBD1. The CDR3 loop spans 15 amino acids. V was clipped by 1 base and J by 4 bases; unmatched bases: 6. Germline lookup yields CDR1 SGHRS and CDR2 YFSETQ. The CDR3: CASSLSWDRLYGYTF. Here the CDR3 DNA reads TGCGCCAGCAGCTTGAGCTGGGACAGGCTCTATGGCTACACCTTC.

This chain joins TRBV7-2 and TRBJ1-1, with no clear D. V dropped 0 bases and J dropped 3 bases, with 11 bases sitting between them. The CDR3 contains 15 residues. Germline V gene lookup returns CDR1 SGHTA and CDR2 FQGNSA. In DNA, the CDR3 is TGTGCCAGCAGCTTAGCCAGCAGACTGTACACTGAAGCTTTCTTT. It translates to CASSLASRLYTEAFF.

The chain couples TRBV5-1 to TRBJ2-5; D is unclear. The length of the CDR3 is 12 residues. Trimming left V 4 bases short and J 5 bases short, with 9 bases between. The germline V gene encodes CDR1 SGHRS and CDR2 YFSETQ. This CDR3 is CASSRPGETQYF. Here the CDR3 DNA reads TGCGCCAGCAGCAGGCCCGGGGAGACCCAGTACTTC.

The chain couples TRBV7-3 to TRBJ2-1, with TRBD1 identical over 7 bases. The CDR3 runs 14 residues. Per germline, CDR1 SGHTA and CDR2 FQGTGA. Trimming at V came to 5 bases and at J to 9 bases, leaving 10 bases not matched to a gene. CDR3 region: CASSQRQGEGEQFF. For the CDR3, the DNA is TGTGCCAGCAGCCAACGACAGGGAGAGGGTGAGCAGTTCTTC.

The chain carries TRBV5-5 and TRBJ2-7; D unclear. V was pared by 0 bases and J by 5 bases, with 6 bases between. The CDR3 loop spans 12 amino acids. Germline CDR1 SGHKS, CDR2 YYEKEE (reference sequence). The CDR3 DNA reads TGTGCCAGCAGCTTGGAGAGGAACGAGCAGTACTTC. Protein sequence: CASSLERNEQYF.

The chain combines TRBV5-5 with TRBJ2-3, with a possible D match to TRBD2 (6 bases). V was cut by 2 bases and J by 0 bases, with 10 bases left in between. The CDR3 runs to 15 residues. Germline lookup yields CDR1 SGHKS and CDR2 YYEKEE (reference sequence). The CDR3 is CASSFVAASTDTQYF. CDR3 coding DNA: TGTGCCAGCAGCTTTGTAGCGGCTAGCACAGATACGCAGTATTTT.

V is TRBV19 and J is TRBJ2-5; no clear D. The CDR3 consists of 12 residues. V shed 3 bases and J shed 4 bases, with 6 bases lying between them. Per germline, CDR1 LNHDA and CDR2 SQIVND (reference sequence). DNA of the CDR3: TGTGCCAGTAGTATGAGGAGAGAGACCCAGTACTTC. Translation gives CASSMRRETQYF. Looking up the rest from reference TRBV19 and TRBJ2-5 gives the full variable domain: DGGITQSPKYLFRKEGQNVTLSCEQNLNHDAMYWYRQDPGQGLRLIYYSQIVNDFQKGDIAEGYSVSREKKESFPLTVTSAQKNPTAFYLCASSMRRETQYFGPGTRLLVL.

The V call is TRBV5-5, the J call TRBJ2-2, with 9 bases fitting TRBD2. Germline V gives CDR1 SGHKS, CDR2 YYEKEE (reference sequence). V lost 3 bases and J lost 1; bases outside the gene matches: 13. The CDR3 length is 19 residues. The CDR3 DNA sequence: TGTGCCAGCAGCTGGAGGAGCGGGGGGACAACCCAGAACACCGGGGAGCTGTTTTTT. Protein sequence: CASSWRSGGTTQNTGELFF.

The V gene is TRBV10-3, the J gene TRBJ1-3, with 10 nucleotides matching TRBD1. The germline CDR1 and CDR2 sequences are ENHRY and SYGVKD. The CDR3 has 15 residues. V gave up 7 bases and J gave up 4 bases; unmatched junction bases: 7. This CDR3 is CAIKKTGGEGNTIYF. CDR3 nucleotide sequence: TGTGCCATCAAGAAGACAGGGGGCGAGGGAAACACCATATATTTT.

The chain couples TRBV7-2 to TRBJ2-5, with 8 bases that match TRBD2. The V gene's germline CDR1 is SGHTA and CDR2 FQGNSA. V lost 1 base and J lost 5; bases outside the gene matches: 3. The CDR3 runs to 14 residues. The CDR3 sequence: CASSLVRGGETQYF. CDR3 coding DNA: TGTGCCAGCAGCTTAGTTCGGGGGGGCGAGACCCAGTACTTC.

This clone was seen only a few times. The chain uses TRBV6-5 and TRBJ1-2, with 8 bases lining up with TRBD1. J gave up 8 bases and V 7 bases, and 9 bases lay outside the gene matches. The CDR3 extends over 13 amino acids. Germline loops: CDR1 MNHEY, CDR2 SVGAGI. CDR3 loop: CASTVDREGGYTF. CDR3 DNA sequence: TGTGCCAGCACCGTGGACAGGGAGGGAGGCTACACCTTC.

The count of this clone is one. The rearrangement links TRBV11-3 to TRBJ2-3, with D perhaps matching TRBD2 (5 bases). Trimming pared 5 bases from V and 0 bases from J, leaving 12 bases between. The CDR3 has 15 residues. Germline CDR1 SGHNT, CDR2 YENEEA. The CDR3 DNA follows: TGTGCCAGCAGCATCAGGAGGCCGAGCACAGATACGCAGTATTTT. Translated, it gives CASSIRRPSTDTQYF.

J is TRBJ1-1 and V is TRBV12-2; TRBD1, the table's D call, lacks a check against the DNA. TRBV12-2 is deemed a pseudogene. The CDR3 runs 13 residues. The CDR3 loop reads CATNRRSRTEAFF. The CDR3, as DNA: TGTGCAACCAACAGGCGGTCGAGGACTGAAGCTTTCTTT.

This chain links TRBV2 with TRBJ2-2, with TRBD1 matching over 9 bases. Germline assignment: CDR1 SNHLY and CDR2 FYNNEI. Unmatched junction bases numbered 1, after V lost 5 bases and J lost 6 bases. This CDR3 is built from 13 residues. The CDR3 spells CASSRQGAGELFF. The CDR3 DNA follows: TGTGCCAGCAGTCGACAGGGGGCCGGGGAGCTGTTTTTT. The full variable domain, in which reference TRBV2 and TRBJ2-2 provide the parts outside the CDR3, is EPEVTQTPSHQVTQMGQEVILRCVPISNHLYFYWYRQILGQKVEFLVSFYNNEISEKSEIFDDQFSVERPDGSNFTLKIRSTKLEDSAMYFCASSRQGAGELFFGEGSRLTVL.

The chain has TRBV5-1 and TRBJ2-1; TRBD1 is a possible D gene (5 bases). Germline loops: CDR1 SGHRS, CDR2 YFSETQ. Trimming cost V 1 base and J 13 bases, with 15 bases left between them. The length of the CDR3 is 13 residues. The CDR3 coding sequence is TGCGCCAGCAGCTTGAGGCCAGGGTGGGATCAGTTCTTC. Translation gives CASSLRPGWDQFF.

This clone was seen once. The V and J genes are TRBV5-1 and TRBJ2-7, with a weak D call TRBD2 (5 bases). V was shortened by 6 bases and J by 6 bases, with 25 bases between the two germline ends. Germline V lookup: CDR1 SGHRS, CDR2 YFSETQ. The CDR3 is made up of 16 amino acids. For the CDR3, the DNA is TGCGCCAGCAACTCGAGGCCCACACGGGGTCAAGGCGAGCAGTACTTC. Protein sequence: CASNSRPTRGQGEQYF.

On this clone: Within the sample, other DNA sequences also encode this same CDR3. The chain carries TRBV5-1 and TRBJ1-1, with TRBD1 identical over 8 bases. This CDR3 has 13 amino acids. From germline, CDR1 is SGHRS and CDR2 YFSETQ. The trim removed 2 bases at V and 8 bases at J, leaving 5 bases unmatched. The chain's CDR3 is CASSLGQGGEAFF. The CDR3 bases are TGCGCCAGCAGCTTAGGACAGGGAGGGGAAGCTTTCTTT.

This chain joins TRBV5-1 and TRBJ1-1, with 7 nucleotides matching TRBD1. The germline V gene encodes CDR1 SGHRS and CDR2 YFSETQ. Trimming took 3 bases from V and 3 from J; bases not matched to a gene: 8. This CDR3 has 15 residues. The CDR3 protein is CASSSTGIGDTEAFF. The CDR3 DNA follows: TGCGCCAGCAGCTCGACAGGGATCGGGGACACTGAAGCTTTCTTT.

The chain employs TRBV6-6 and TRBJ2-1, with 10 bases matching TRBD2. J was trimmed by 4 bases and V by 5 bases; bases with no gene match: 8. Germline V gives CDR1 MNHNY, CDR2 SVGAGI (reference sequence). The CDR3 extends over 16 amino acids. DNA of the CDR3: TGTGCCAGCAGTAACCTGAGGACTAGCGGTTACAATGAGCAGTTCTTC. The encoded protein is CASSNLRTSGYNEQFF.

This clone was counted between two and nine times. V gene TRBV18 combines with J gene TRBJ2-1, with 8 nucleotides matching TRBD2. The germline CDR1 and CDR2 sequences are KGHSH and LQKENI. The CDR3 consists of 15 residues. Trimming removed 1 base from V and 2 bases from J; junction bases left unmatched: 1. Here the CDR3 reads CASSPLSGTYNEQFF. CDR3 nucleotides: TGTGCCAGCTCACCACTTAGCGGGACCTACAATGAGCAGTTCTTC.

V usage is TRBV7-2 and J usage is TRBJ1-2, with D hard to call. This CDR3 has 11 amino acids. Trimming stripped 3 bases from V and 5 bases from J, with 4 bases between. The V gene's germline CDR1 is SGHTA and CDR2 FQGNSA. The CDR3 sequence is CASSFGYGYTF. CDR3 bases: TGTGCCAGCAGCTTCGGGTATGGCTACACCTTC.

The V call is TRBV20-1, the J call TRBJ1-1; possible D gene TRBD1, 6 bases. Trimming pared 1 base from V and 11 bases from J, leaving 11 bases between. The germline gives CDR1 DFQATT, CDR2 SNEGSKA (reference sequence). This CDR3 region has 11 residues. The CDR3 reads CSARVRGRAFF. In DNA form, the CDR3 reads TGCAGTGCTAGAGTCAGGGGTAGGGCTTTCTTT.

CDR3 sequence: CASSIVGDRGRQPQHF. As DNA, the CDR3 is TGTGCCAGTAGTATAGTAGGGGACAGGGGTCGACAGCCCCAGCATTTT. The chain couples TRBV19 to TRBJ1-5; TRBD1 aligns across 10 bases. Germline V lookup: CDR1 LNHDA, CDR2 SQIVND (reference sequence). V shed 1 base and J 7 bases; nucleotides not matched to a gene: 7. The CDR3 length is 16 residues.